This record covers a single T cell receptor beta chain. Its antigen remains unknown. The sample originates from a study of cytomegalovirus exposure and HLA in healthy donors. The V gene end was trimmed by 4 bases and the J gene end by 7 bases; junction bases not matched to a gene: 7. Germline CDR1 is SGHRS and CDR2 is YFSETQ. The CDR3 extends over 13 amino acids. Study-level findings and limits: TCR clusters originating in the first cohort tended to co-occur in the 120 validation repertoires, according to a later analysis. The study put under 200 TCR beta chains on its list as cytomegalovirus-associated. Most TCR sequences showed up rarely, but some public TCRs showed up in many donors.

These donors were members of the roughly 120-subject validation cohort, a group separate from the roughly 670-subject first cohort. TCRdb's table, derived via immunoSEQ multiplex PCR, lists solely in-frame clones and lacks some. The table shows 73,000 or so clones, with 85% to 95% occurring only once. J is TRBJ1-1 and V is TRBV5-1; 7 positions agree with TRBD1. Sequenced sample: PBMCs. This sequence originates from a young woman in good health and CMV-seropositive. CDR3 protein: CASSVTGWGEAFF. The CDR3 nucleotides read TGCGCCAGCAGCGTGACAGGGTGGGGTGAAGCTTTCTTT. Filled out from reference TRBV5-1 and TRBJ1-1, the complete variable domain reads KAGVTQTPRYLIKTRGQQVTLSCSPISGHRSVSWYQQTPGQGLQFLFEYFSETQRNKGNFPGRFSGRQFSNSRSEMNVSTLELGDSALYLCASSVTGWGEAFFGQGTRLTVV.